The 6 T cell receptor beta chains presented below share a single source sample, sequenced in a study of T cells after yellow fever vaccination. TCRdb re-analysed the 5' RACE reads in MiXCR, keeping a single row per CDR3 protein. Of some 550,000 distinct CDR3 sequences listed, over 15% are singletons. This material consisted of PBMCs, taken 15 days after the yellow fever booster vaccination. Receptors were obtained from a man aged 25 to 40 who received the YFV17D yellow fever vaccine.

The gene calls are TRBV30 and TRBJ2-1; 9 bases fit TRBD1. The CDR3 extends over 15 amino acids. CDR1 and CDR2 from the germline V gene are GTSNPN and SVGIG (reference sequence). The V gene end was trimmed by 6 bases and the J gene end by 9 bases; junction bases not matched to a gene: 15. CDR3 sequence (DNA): TGTGCCTGTGGCGCCGGGACAGGGACGGGAGTTGAGCAGTTCTTC. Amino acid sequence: CACGAGTGTGVEQFF. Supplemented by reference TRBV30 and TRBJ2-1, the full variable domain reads SQTIHQWPATLVQPVGSPLSLECTVEGTSNPNLYWYRQAAGRGLQLLFYSVGIGQISSEVPQNLSASRPQDRQFILSSKKLLLSDSGFYLCACGAGTGTGVEQFFGPGTRLTVL.

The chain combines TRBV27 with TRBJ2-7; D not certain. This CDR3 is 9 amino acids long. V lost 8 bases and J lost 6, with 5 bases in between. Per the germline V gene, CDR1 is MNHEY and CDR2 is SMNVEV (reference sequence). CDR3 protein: CASGAEQYF. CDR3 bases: TGTGCCAGCGGAGCCGAGCAGTACTTC.

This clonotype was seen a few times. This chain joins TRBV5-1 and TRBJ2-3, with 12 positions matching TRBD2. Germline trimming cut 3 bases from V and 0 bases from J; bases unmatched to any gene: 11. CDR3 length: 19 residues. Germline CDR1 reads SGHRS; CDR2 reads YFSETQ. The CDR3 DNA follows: TGCGCCAGCAGCTACGGACTAGCGGGATCATACACTAGCACAGATACGCAGTATTTT. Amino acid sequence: CASSYGLAGSYTSTDTQYF.

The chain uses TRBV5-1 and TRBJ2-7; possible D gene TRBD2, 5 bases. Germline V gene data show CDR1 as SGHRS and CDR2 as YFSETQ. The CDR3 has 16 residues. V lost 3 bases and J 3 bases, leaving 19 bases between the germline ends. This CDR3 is CASSSGSAGGVYEQYF. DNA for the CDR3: TGCGCCAGCAGCTCGGGGTCGGCAGGTGGGGTCTACGAGCAGTACTTC.

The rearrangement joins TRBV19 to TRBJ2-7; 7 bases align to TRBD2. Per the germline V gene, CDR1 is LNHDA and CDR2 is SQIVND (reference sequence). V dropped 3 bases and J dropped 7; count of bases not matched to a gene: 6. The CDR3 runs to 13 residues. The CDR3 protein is CASSIQLREEQYF. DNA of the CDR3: TGTGCCAGTAGTATCCAGCTGCGGGAGGAGCAGTACTTC.

In DNA form, the CDR3 reads TGCAGTGCTAGAGATGCCGGCACAGATACGCAGTATTTT. Protein product: CSARDAGTDTQYF. This chain links TRBV20-1 with TRBJ2-3; D remains ambiguous. The V end was cut by 0 bases, the J end by 1 base, with 5 bases between. Germline V gene lookup returns CDR1 DFQATT and CDR2 SNEGSKA (reference sequence). The length of the CDR3 is 13 residues.